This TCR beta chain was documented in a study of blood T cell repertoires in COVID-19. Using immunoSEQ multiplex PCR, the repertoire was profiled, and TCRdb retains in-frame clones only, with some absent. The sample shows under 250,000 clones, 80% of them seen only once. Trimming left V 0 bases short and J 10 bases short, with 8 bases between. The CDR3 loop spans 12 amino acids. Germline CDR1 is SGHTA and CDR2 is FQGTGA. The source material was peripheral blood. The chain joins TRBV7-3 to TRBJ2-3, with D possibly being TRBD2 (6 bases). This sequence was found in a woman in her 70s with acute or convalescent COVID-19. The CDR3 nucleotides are TGTGCCAGCAGCTTAACTAGCGGTCCGCAGTATTTT. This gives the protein CASSLTSGPQYF. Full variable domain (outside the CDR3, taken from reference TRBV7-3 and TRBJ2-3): GAGVSQTPSNKVTEKGKYVELRCDPISGHTALYWYRQSLGQGPEFLIYFQGTGAADDSGLPNDRFFAVRPEGSVSTLKIQRTERGDSAVYLCASSLTSGPQYFGPGTRLTVL.